This T cell receptor beta chain was found in a study of shared clonotypes between healthy human individuals. About this clone: Its antigen is undetermined.

CDR1 MNHNS and CDR2 SASEGT come from the germline V gene. The CDR3 totals 15 residues. Trimming took off 6 bases at V and 8 bases at J, with 22 bases between the two ends. Sequencing was performed with immunoSEQ multiplex PCR; in TCRdb, only in-frame clones are kept and a portion is missing. Here the sample spans approximately 980,000 clones, around 80% being singletons. Study-wide findings and caveats: The represented genetic and exposure-history diversity was limited by the small number of donors.

V is TRBV6-1 and J is TRBJ1-2; D call uncertain. This TCR was sampled from a man between 18 and 29 years old in good health. The sample taken for sequencing was memory CD4+ T cells sorted from blood. This sample's subset: CD45RA-negative fraction. The CDR3 DNA reads TGTGCCAGCAGGGGGTCCGGCTCCCCGGGGAGGGGCTACACCTTC. Translating it yields CASRGSGSPGRGYTF.